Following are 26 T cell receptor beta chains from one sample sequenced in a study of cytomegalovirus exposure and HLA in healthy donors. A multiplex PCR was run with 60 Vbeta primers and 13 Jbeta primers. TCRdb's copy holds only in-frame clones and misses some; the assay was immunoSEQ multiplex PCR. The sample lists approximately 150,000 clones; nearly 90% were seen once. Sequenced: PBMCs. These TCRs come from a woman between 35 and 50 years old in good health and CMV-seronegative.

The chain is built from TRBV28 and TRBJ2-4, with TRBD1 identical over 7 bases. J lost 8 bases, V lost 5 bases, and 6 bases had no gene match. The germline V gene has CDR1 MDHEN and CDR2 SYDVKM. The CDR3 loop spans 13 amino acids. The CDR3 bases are TGTGCCAGCAGTACGACAGGGACGGACATTCAGTACTTC. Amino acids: CASSTTGTDIQYF. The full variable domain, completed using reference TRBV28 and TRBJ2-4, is DVKVTQSSRYLVKRTGEKVFLECVQDMDHENMFWYRQDPGLGLRLIYFSYDVKMKEKGDIPEGYSVSREKKERFSLILESASTNQTSMYLCASSTTGTDIQYFGAGTRLSVL.

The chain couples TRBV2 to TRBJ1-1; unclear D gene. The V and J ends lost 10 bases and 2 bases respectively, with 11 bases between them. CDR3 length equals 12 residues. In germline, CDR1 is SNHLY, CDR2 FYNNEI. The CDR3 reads CATPTHNTEAFF. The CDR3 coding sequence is TGTGCCACCCCGACACATAACACTGAAGCTTTCTTT.

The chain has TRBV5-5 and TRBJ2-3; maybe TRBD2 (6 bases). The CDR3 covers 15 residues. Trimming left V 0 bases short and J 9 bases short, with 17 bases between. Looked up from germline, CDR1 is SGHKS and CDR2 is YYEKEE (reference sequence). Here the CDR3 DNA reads TGTGCCAGCAGCTTGGAAACGGGACTCGCTTCGACGCAGTATTTT. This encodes CASSLETGLASTQYF.

This CDR3 reads CASSPHAGDEQYF. The DNA of the CDR3 is TGTGCCAGCTCACCCCACGCGGGGGACGAGCAGTACTTC. The rearrangement joins TRBV18 to TRBJ2-7; 7 nucleotides line up with TRBD2. CDR1 KGHSH and CDR2 LQKENI come from the germline V gene. The CDR3 length is 13 residues. J lost 5 bases, V lost 3 bases, and 4 bases had no gene match.

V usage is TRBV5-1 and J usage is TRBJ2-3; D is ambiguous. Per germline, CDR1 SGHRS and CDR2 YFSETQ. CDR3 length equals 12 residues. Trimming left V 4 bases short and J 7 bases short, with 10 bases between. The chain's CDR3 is CASSQDTNTQYF. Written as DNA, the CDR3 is TGCGCCAGCAGCCAGGATACAAATACGCAGTATTTT.

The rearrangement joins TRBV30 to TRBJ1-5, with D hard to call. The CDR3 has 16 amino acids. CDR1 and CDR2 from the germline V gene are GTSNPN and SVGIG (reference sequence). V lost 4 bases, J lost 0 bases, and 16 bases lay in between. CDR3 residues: CAWTMLIGLSNQPQHF. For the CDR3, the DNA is TGTGCCTGGACCATGTTGATCGGACTTAGCAATCAGCCCCAGCATTTT. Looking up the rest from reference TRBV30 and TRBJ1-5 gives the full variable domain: SQTIHQWPATLVQPVGSPLSLECTVEGTSNPNLYWYRQAAGRGLQLLFYSVGIGQISSEVPQNLSASRPQDRQFILSSKKLLLSDSGFYLCAWTMLIGLSNQPQHFGDGTRLSIL.

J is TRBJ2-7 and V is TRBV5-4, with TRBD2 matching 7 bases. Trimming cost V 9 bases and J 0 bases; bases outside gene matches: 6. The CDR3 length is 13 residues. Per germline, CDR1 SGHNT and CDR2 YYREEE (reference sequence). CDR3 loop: CATTLADSYEQYF. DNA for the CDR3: TGTGCCACCACTCTAGCGGACTCCTACGAGCAGTACTTC.

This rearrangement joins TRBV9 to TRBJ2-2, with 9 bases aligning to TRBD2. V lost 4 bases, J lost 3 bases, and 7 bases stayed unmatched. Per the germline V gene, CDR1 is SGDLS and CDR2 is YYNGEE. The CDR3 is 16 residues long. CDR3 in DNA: TGTGCCAGCAGCCCAAGACTAGCGGAAGACACCGGGGAGCTGTTTTTT. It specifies CASSPRLAEDTGELFF. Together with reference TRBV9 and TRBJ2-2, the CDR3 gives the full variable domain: DSGVTQTPKHLITATGQRVTLRCSPRSGDLSVYWYQQSLDQGLQFLIQYYNGEERAKGNILERFSAQQFPDLHSELNLSSLELGDSALYFCASSPRLAEDTGELFFGEGSRLTVL.

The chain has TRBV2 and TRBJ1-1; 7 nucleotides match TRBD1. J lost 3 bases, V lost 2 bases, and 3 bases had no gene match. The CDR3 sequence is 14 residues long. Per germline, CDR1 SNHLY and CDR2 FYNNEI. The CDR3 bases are TGTGCCAGCAGTGAAACAGGGGCGGACACTGAAGCTTTCTTT. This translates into CASSETGADTEAFF.

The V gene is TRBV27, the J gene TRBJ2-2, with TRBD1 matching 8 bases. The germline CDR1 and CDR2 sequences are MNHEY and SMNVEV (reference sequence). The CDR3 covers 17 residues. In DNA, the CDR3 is TGTGCGCAGGACCCAGGACAGGGTATTAGGAACACCGGGGAGCTGTTTTTT. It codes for CAQDPGQGIRNTGELFF.

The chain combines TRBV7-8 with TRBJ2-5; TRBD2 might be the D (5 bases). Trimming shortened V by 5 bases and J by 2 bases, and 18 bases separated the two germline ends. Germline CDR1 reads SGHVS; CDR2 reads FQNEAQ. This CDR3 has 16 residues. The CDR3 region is CASSPRPSGAQETQYF. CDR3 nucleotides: TGTGCCAGCAGCCCCAGGCCCAGCGGAGCACAAGAGACCCAGTACTTC.

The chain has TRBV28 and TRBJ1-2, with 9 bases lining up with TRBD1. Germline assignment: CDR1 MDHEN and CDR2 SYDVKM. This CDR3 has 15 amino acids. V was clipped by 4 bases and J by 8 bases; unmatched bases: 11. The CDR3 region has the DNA TGTGCCAGCAGTTCAGCGGGACAGGGTGGAGGAGGCTACACCTTC. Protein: CASSSAGQGGGGYTF.

The CDR3 nucleotides read TGTGCCAGCAGGGACAGAGCGTATAGCAATCAGCCCCAGCATTTT. It codes for CASRDRAYSNQPQHF. V is TRBV28 and J is TRBJ1-5; maybe TRBD1 (6 bases). V was trimmed by 6 bases and J by 0 bases, leaving 12 bases between them. Germline assignment: CDR1 MDHEN and CDR2 SYDVKM. The CDR3 loop spans 15 amino acids.

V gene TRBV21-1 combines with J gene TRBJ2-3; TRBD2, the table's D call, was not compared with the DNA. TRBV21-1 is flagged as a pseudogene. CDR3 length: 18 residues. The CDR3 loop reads CASSKGQPTSPNTDTQYF. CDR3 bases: TGTGCCAGCAGCAAAGGGCAACCGACTAGTCCAAACACAGATACGCAGTATTTT.

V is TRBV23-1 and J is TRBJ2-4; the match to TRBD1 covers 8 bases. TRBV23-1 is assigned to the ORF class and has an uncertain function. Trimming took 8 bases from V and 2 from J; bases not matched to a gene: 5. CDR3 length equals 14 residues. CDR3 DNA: TGCGCCAGCGGCAACAGGGGGACCAAAAACATTCAGTACTTC. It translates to CASGNRGTKNIQYF.

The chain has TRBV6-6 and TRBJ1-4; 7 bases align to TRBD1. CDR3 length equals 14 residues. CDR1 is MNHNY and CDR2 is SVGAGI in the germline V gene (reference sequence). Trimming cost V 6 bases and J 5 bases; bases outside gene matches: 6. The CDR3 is CASRQTGSNEKLFF. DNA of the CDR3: TGTGCCAGCAGACAGACAGGGTCAAATGAAAAACTGTTTTTT.

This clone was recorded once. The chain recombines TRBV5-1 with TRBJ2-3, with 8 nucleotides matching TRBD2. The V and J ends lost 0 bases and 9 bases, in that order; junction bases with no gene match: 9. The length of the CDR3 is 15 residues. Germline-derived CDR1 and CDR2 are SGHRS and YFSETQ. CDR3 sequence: CASSLEREFPRTQYF. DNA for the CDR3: TGCGCCAGCAGCTTGGAGCGGGAGTTTCCACGGACGCAGTATTTT.

Here the CDR3 reads CASSSPPPLTKNTGELFF. DNA for the CDR3: TGTGCCAGCAGCTCTCCCCCTCCTTTGACTAAGAACACCGGGGAGCTGTTTTTT. The gene calls are TRBV11-2 and TRBJ2-2; TRBD2 might be the D (5 bases). The CDR3 is made up of 18 amino acids. In germline, CDR1 is SGHAT, CDR2 FQNNGV. Trimming cost V 4 bases and J 1 base, with 19 bases left between them. The full variable domain, completed using reference TRBV11-2 and TRBJ2-2, is EAGVAQSPRYKIIEKRQSVAFWCNPISGHATLYWYQQILGQGPKLLIQFQNNGVVDDSQLPKDRFSAERLKGVDSTLKIQPAKLEDSAVYLCASSSPPPLTKNTGELFFGEGSRLTVL.

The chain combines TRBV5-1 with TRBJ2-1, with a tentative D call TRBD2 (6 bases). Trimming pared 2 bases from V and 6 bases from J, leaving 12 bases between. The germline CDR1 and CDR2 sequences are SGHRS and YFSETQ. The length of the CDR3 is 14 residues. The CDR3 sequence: CASSFPLASNEQFF. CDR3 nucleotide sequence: TGCGCCAGCAGCTTTCCACTAGCTTCCAATGAGCAGTTCTTC.

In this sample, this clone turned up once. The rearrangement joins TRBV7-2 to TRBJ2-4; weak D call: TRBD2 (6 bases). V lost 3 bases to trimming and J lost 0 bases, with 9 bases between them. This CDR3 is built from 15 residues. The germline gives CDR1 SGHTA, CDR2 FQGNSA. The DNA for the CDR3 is TGTGCCAGCAGCTTGGGCGGGGTAGCCAAAAACATTCAGTACTTC. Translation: CASSLGGVAKNIQYF.

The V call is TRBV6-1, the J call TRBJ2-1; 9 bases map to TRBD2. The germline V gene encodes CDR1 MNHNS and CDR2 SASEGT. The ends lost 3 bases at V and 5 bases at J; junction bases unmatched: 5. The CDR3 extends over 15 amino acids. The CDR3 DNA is TGTGCCAGCAGTGAGGAGACTAGCGGTCACAATGAGCAGTTCTTC. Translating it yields CASSEETSGHNEQFF.

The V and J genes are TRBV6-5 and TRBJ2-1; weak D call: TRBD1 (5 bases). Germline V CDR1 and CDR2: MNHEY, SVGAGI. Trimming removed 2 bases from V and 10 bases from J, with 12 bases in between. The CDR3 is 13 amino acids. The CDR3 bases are TGTGCCAGCAGTTACACCCGTCACAGGGAGCAGTTCTTC. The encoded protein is CASSYTRHREQFF.

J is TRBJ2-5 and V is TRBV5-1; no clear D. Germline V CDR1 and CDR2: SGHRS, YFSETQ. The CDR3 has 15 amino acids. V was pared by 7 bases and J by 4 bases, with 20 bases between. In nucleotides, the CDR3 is TGCGCCAGCGTTCGCTCCGACGGCGGCGGAGAGACCCAGTACTTC. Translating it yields CASVRSDGGGETQYF.

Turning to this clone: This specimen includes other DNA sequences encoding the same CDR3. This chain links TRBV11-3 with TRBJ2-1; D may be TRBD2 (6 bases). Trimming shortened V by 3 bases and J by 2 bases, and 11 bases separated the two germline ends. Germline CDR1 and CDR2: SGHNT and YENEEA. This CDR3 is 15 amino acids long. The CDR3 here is CASSLGGVTYNEQFF. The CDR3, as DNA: TGTGCCAGCAGCTTGGGCGGGGTGACCTACAATGAGCAGTTCTTC.

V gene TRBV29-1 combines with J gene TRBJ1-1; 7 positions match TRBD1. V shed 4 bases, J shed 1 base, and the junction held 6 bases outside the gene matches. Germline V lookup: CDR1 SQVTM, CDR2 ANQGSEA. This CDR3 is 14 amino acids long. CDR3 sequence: CSVGKGQSNTEAFF. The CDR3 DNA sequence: TGCAGCGTTGGCAAGGGACAGTCGAACACTGAAGCTTTCTTT. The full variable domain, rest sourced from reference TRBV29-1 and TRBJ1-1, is SAVISQKPSRDICQRGTSLTIQCQVDSQVTMMFWYRQQPGQSLTLIATANQGSEATYESGFVIDKFPISRPNLTFSTLTVSNMSPEDSSIYLCSVGKGQSNTEAFFGQGTRLTVV.

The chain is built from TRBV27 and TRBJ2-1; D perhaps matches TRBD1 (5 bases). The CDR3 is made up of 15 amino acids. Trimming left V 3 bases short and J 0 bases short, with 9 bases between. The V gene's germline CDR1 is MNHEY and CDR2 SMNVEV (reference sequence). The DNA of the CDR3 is TGTGCCAGCAGTTTGGACACCCTCTCCTACAATGAGCAGTTCTTC. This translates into CASSLDTLSYNEQFF.